Shown below are 32 T cell receptor beta chains from a single sample sequenced in a study of OX40 agonist ivuxolimab in advanced cancers. Clones were sequenced by immunoSEQ multiplex PCR, and TCRdb holds only the in-frame ones, with some missing. The repertoire holds roughly 80,000 clones, more than 90% seen once, with 0.55% to 0.7% in the top ten. The specimen comprised CD4+ or CD8+ T cells sorted from blood, sampled in a trial of the OX40 agonist ivuxolimab. These TCRs come from an adult with an advanced solid tumor such as melanoma, head and neck, liver or kidney cancer.

The rearrangement uses TRBV5-4 and TRBJ2-2; D gene ambiguous. CDR1 is SGHNT, CDR2 YYREEE, per germline (reference sequence). The CDR3 consists of 12 residues. V lost 4 bases and J lost 8, with 9 bases in between. As DNA, the CDR3 is TGTGCCAGCAGCCAGCCCATAGGGGAGCTGTTTTTT. Translating gives CASSQPIGELFF.

The V call is TRBV28, the J call TRBJ2-7; a possible D gene is TRBD2 (5 bases). The germline V and J ends were trimmed by 4 bases and 4 bases, with 17 bases remaining between them. From germline, CDR1 is MDHEN and CDR2 SYDVKM. The CDR3 totals 15 residues. CDR3 residues: CASSSTGKHRYEQYF. In DNA, the CDR3 is TGTGCCAGCAGTTCCACGGGGAAGCATAGATACGAGCAGTACTTC.

This chain links TRBV7-2 with TRBJ2-7; D ambiguous. The V gene lost 0 bases and the J gene lost 1 base, with 10 bases spanning the gap. There are 15 residues in the CDR3. Germline assignment: CDR1 SGHTA and CDR2 FQGNSA. CDR3 protein: CASSLANSRSYEQYF. CDR3 sequence (DNA): TGTGCCAGCAGCTTAGCGAACAGTAGATCCTACGAGCAGTACTTC. Drawing the rest from reference TRBV7-2 and TRBJ2-7, the complete variable domain is GAGVSQSPSNKVTEKGKDVELRCDPISGHTALYWYRQSLGQGLEFLIYFQGNSAPDKSGLPSDRFSAERTGGSVSTLTIQRTQQEDSAVYLCASSLANSRSYEQYFGPGTRLTVT.

The chain employs TRBV25-1 and TRBJ2-1; 8 nucleotides line up with TRBD2. Germline CDR1 reads MGHDK; CDR2 reads SYGVNS. This CDR3 contains 16 residues. Trimming took 6 bases from V and 1 from J; bases not matched to a gene: 8. This CDR3 is CASSDSSGSSYNEQFF. Written as DNA, the CDR3 is TGTGCCAGCAGCGATTCTAGCGGGTCTTCCTACAATGAGCAGTTCTTC.

The chain uses TRBV4-3 and TRBJ2-5, with 9 positions matching TRBD2. Trimming took 0 bases from V and 7 from J; bases not matched to a gene: 6. Germline loops: CDR1 LGHNA, CDR2 YSLEER. The CDR3 covers 15 residues. The CDR3 reads CASSQDRRAGGTQYF. CDR3 in DNA: TGCGCCAGCAGCCAAGATCGGAGAGCGGGAGGGACCCAGTACTTC.

This clone appeared a single time. The chain joins TRBV29-1 to TRBJ2-7; TRBD1 is a possible D gene (5 bases). From germline, CDR1 is SQVTM and CDR2 ANQGSEA. This CDR3 has 12 residues. V was clipped by 4 bases and J by 6 bases, with 13 bases between them. This chain's CDR3 is CSVGQGFGEQYF. The CDR3 nucleotides are TGCAGCGTTGGGCAGGGCTTCGGCGAGCAGTACTTC.

The V call is TRBV7-9, the J call TRBJ2-7; D might be TRBD1 (7 bases). The V gene lost 2 bases and the J gene lost 3 bases, with 14 bases spanning the gap. The CDR3 covers 15 residues. Germline V lookup: CDR1 SEHNR, CDR2 FQNEAQ (reference sequence). DNA for the CDR3: TGTGCCAGCAGCTTAAGTGGAGGGGGCAGCTACGAGCAGTACTTC. This sequence encodes CASSLSGGGSYEQYF.

This chain connects TRBV15 to TRBJ1-4; D unresolved. Per germline, CDR1 LNHNV and CDR2 YYDKDF (reference sequence). The CDR3 loop spans 16 amino acids. The ends were cut back, 6 bases at V and 4 bases at J, with 18 bases in the middle. DNA for the CDR3: TGTGCCACCAGGGGTCAAGCAGAGATTTATAATGAAAAACTGTTTTTT. Amino acid sequence: CATRGQAEIYNEKLFF.

The chain joins TRBV5-1 to TRBJ1-2; D gene ambiguous. V was trimmed by 4 bases and J by 14 bases, leaving 21 bases between them. Germline assignment: CDR1 SGHRS and CDR2 YFSETQ. The CDR3 runs to 13 residues. The CDR3 spells CASSTLLGRRVTF. CDR3 DNA: TGCGCCAGCAGCACCCTCTTAGGGAGGAGGGTGACCTTC.

This clone was counted once. The chain has TRBV11-2 and TRBJ1-2; the D is unclear. The CDR3 length is 14 residues. The V and J ends lost 1 base and 1 base respectively, with 7 bases between them. The germline CDR1 and CDR2 sequences are SGHAT and FQNNGV. The CDR3 loop is CASSLVSSNYGYTF. Here the CDR3 DNA reads TGTGCCAGCAGCTTAGTGAGCAGTAACTATGGCTACACCTTC.

CDR3 region: CASSAGRNYEQYF. In DNA, the CDR3 is TGTGCCAGCAGTGCAGGACGGAACTACGAGCAGTACTTC. V and J are TRBV2 and TRBJ2-7; no firm D call. Germline-derived CDR1 and CDR2 are SNHLY and FYNNEI. The CDR3 contains 13 residues. The V and J ends lost 4 bases and 3 bases respectively, with 10 bases between them.

The chain joins TRBV19 to TRBJ2-5; a weak D match, TRBD2 (5 bases). V lost 8 bases to trimming and J lost 3 bases, with 13 bases between them. CDR3 length equals 13 residues. Per the germline V gene, CDR1 is LNHDA and CDR2 is SQIVND (reference sequence). The CDR3 DNA is TGTGCCAGTTCGGGGTTCGAAAAAGAGACCCAGTACTTC. Translated: CASSGFEKETQYF.

The chain recombines TRBV7-3 with TRBJ2-1; 11 bases map to TRBD2. After removal of 2 bases from V and 1 base from J, the junction contained 7 bases not matched to a gene. The CDR3 contains 18 residues. CDR1 and CDR2 (germline): SGHTA, FQGTGA. CDR3 loop: CASSLPTSGGLSYNEQFF. The CDR3 DNA follows: TGTGCCAGCAGCTTACCAACTAGCGGGGGACTTTCCTACAATGAGCAGTTCTTC. Using reference TRBV7-3 and TRBJ2-1 for the parts outside the CDR3, the full variable domain is GAGVSQTPSNKVTEKGKYVELRCDPISGHTALYWYRQSLGQGPEFLIYFQGTGAADDSGLPNDRFFAVRPEGSVSTLKIQRTERGDSAVYLCASSLPTSGGLSYNEQFFGPGTRLTVL.

The V call is TRBV6-5, the J call TRBJ1-1; D gene unclear. The V end lost 2 bases, the J end lost 0 bases, and 4 bases lay between the germline ends. The CDR3 contains 13 residues. Germline lookup yields CDR1 MNHEY and CDR2 SVGAGI. The DNA of the CDR3 is TGTGCCAGCAGTTACAGCCTGAACACTGAAGCTTTCTTT. Its protein is CASSYSLNTEAFF.

V usage is TRBV18 and J usage is TRBJ2-6; D possibly corresponds to TRBD1 (6 bases). The V end lost 3 bases, the J end lost 0 bases, and 12 bases lay between the germline ends. The CDR3 loop spans 17 amino acids. From germline, CDR1 is KGHSH and CDR2 LQKENI. DNA of the CDR3: TGTGCCAGCTCACCTTCTACAGGGAGCTCTGGGGCCAACGTCCTGACTTTC. Translated: CASSPSTGSSGANVLTF.

This sequence joins TRBV2 and TRBJ2-4; possible D gene TRBD1, 5 bases. The CDR3 has 14 residues. Looked up from germline, CDR1 is SNHLY and CDR2 is FYNNEI. V was trimmed by 3 bases and J by 6 bases, leaving 12 bases between them. The CDR3 here is CASSEAGIGNIQYF. CDR3 nucleotide sequence: TGTGCCAGCAGTGAGGCAGGGATCGGAAACATTCAGTACTTC.

The chain couples TRBV18 to TRBJ2-7; D call uncertain. Germline V CDR1 and CDR2: KGHSH, LQKENI. The CDR3 covers 11 residues. With 1 base removed from V and 5 bases from J, the gap between germline ends came to 3 bases. In nucleotides, the CDR3 is TGTGCCAGCTCACCACACCACGAGCAGTACTTC. As protein: CASSPHHEQYF.

The chain carries TRBV5-4 and TRBJ2-5; D possibly uses TRBD1 or TRBD2 (6 bases each). TRBJ2-7 matches the DNA end more closely, so the J call is doubtful. Germline V gene data show CDR1 as SGHNT and CDR2 as YYREEE (reference sequence). CDR3 length equals 17 residues. In DNA form, the CDR3 reads TGTGCCAGCAGCTACGGGGGCCGGGGACCGCGCTCCTACGAGCAGTACTTC. Translated, it gives CASSYGGRGPRSYEQYF.

The CDR3 nucleotides are TGTGCCAGCTCACCGCACCGGGACAGGTTTCTGGATACGCAGTATTTT. Protein product: CASSPHRDRFLDTQYF. The rearrangement links TRBV18 to TRBJ2-3, with 8 bases identical to TRBD1. V lost 3 bases to trimming and J lost 6 bases; unmatched junction nucleotides: 11. The length of the CDR3 is 16 residues. CDR1 KGHSH and CDR2 LQKENI come from the germline V gene.

This chain joins TRBV28 and TRBJ2-2; D is perhaps TRBD2 (6 bases). The germline V gene encodes CDR1 MDHEN and CDR2 SYDVKM. This CDR3 has 16 amino acids. V lost 4 bases to trimming and J lost 0 bases, with 12 bases between them. For the CDR3, the DNA is TGTGCCAGCAGTTATGACGGGACTGCGAACACCGGGGAGCTGTTTTTT. Translation: CASSYDGTANTGELFF.

The V call is TRBV7-2, the J call TRBJ2-7; 14 positions agree with TRBD2. CDR1 is SGHTA and CDR2 is FQGNSA in the germline V gene. This CDR3 spans 16 amino acids. V lost 1 base, J lost 6 bases, and 5 bases stayed unmatched. The CDR3 bases are TGTGCCAGCAGCTTAGAGACTAGCGGGAGGGCCCCCGAGCAGTACTTC. It encodes CASSLETSGRAPEQYF.

The rearrangement uses TRBV7-9 and TRBJ2-3, with unresolved D. Germline V lookup: CDR1 SEHNR, CDR2 FQNEAQ (reference sequence). The CDR3 covers 15 residues. V was shortened by 1 base and J by 0 bases, with 8 bases between the two germline ends. The DNA of the CDR3 is TGTGCCAGCAGCTTAGACGGGTGGAGCACAGATACGCAGTATTTT. Its protein product is CASSLDGWSTDTQYF.

This chain joins TRBV7-9 and TRBJ1-6; a possible D gene is TRBD1 (5 bases). CDR1 SEHNR and CDR2 FQNEAQ come from the germline V gene (reference sequence). Trimming took off 2 bases at V and 10 bases at J, with 9 bases between the two ends. The CDR3 runs 13 residues. The CDR3 here is CASSLQSGSPLHF. DNA of the CDR3: TGTGCCAGCAGCTTACAGTCAGGGTCACCCCTCCACTTT.

The chain has TRBV5-6 and TRBJ2-1, with 8 bases that match TRBD2. The CDR3 is 16 amino acids. Per germline, CDR1 SGHDT and CDR2 YYEEEE. With 1 base clipped from V and 2 bases from J, the junction kept 5 bases outside the gene matches. The CDR3 spells CASSLTALAAYNEQFF. The CDR3 DNA is TGTGCCAGCAGCTTGACAGCACTAGCGGCCTACAATGAGCAGTTCTTC.

J is TRBJ1-2 and V is TRBV10-3, with TRBD1 as a possible D gene (5 bases). The V gene lost 0 bases and the J gene lost 4 bases, with 12 bases spanning the gap. Germline CDR1 ENHRY, CDR2 SYGVKD. The CDR3 contains 15 residues. CDR3 DNA: TGTGCCATCAGTGAGTCAGGAGGGGCTGGCTATGGCTACACCTTC. Translating it yields CAISESGGAGYGYTF.

The chain recombines TRBV25-1 with TRBJ2-2, with 7 bases aligning to TRBD1. The germline gives CDR1 MGHDK, CDR2 SYGVNS. V trimming: 3 bases; J trimming: 3 bases; junction bases outside the gene matches: 10. This CDR3 has 17 residues. The CDR3 DNA sequence: TGTGCCAGCAGTGACACCACTGGCCAGGGGGACACCGGGGAGCTGTTTTTT. As protein: CASSDTTGQGDTGELFF. The full variable domain, in which reference TRBV25-1 and TRBJ2-2 provide the parts outside the CDR3, is EADIYQTPRYLVIGTGKKITLECSQTMGHDKMYWYQQDPGMELHLIHYSYGVNSTEKGDLSSESTVSRIRTEHFPLTLESARPSHTSQYLCASSDTTGQGDTGELFFGEGSRLTVL.

The V gene is TRBV10-3, the J gene TRBJ2-5; 8 bases match TRBD1. Germline values: CDR1 ENHRY, CDR2 SYGVKD. With 5 bases clipped from V and 2 bases from J, the junction kept 4 bases outside the gene matches. The CDR3 length is 14 residues. The CDR3 is CAISTTGGQETQYF. CDR3 nucleotides: TGTGCCATCAGTACAACAGGGGGTCAAGAGACCCAGTACTTC.

The chain has TRBV27 and TRBJ2-2; D tentatively reads TRBD1 or TRBD2 (6 bases each). Trimming removed 3 bases from V and 0 bases from J, with 17 bases in between. CDR1 and CDR2 (germline): MNHEY, SMNVEV (reference sequence). This CDR3 comprises 18 residues. CDR3 in amino acids: CASSLEGENQANTGELFF. The CDR3 DNA reads as TGTGCCAGCAGTTTGGAGGGGGAGAATCAAGCGAACACCGGGGAGCTGTTTTTT.

The chain combines TRBV19 with TRBJ1-2; 9 bases fit TRBD1. This CDR3 is built from 13 residues. J was trimmed by 8 bases and V by 9 bases; bases with no gene match: 10. Germline loops: CDR1 LNHDA, CDR2 SQIVND (reference sequence). CDR3 DNA sequence: TGTGCCAGCAAGGGACAGGGAAGTCAGGGCTACACCTTC. Its protein is CASKGQGSQGYTF. Based on the CDR3 plus reference TRBV19 and TRBJ1-2, the full variable domain is DGGITQSPKYLFRKEGQNVTLSCEQNLNHDAMYWYRQDPGQGLRLIYYSQIVNDFQKGDIAEGYSVSREKKESFPLTVTSAQKNPTAFYLCASKGQGSQGYTFGSGTRLTVV.

The J gene is TRBJ2-2, the V gene TRBV9; TRBD2 agrees at 9 bases. The CDR3 length is 16 residues. Germline V CDR1 and CDR2: SGDLS, YYNGEE. V lost 2 bases to trimming and J lost 0 bases; unmatched junction nucleotides: 2. The CDR3 nucleotides are TGTGCCAGCAGCGTTGGCGGGAGGGCGAACACCGGGGAGCTGTTTTTT. This codes for CASSVGGRANTGELFF.

The chain is built from TRBV6-6 and TRBJ2-6; D not certain. CDR1 MNHNY and CDR2 SVGAGI come from the germline V gene (reference sequence). This CDR3 comprises 15 residues. The ends were cut back, 6 bases at V and 2 bases at J, with 11 bases in the middle. CDR3 coding DNA: TGTGCCAGCAGCAATCTGCAGACTGGGGCCAACGTCCTGACTTTC. The encoded protein is CASSNLQTGANVLTF.

This chain joins TRBV11-2 and TRBJ1-3; D gene unclear. Germline CDR1 SGHAT, CDR2 FQNNGV. This CDR3 is built from 13 residues. V was trimmed by 1 base and J by 4 bases, leaving 5 bases between them. CDR3: CASSLARGNTIYF. The CDR3 bases are TGTGCCAGCAGCTTAGCACGGGGAAACACCATATATTTT. Supplemented by reference TRBV11-2 and TRBJ1-3, the full variable domain reads EAGVAQSPRYKIIEKRQSVAFWCNPISGHATLYWYQQILGQGPKLLIQFQNNGVVDDSQLPKDRFSAERLKGVDSTLKIQPAKLEDSAVYLCASSLARGNTIYFGEGSWLTVV.